This TCR beta chain was recovered during a study of radiotherapy plus CTLA-4 blockade in lung cancer. Findings of the study overall: Reports identified early blood T cell clone dynamics, with interferon-beta, as the best response predictor. After radiotherapy and ipilimumab, tumor-derived clones expanded in peripheral blood.

With ipilimumab providing CTLA-4 blockade, focal radiation was administered to patients who had chemo-refractory metastatic non-small-cell lung cancer. Assay: immunoSEQ multiplex PCR; the TCRdb copy retains only in-frame clones and omits some. The table records over 40,000 clones, approximately 78% of them present only once. Remarks on this clone: Its antigen is not identified.

Losses at the gene ends were 1 base for V and 8 bases for J; bases not matched to a gene: 7. The CDR3 has 15 residues. Germline assignment: CDR1 SGHRS and CDR2 YFSETQ. Sequenced here: peripheral blood, sampled from a patient treated with radiotherapy plus ipilimumab. The genes are TRBV5-1 and TRBJ2-1, with 9 positions matching TRBD1. The source is a human donor with non-small cell lung cancer who had stable disease on radiotherapy plus ipilimumab. In DNA form, the CDR3 reads TGCGCCAGCAGCTTGTTCGGGACAGGGAGGGATGAGCAGTTCTTC. This codes for CASSLFGTGRDEQFF.